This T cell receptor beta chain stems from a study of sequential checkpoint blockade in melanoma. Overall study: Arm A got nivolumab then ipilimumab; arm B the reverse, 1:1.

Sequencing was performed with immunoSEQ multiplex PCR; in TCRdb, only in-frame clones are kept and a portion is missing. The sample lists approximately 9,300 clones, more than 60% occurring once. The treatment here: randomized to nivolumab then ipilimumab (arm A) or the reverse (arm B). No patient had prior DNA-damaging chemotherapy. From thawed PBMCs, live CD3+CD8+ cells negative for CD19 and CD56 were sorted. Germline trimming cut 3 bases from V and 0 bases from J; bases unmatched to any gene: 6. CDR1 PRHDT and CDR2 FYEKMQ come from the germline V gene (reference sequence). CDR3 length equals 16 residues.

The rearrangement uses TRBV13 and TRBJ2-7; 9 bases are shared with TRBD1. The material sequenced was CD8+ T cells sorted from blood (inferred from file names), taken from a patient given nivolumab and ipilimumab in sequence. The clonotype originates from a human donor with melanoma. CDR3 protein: CASSLTGTGNSYEQYF. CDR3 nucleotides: TGTGCCAGCAGCTTGACTGGGACAGGGAACTCCTACGAGCAGTACTTC.